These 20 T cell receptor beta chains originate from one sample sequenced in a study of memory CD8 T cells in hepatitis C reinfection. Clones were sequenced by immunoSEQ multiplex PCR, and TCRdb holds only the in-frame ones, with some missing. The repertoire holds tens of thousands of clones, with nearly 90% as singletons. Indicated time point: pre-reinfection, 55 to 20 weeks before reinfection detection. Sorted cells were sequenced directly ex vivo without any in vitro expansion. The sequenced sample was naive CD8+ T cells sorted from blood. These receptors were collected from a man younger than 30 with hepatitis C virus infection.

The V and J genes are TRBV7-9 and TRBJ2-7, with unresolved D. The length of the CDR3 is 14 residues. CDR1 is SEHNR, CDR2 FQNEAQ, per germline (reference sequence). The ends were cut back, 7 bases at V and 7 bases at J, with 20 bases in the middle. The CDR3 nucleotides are TGTGCCAGCACCATTAGCCAAGAGTCCTCGGAGCAGTACTTC. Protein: CASTISQESSEQYF.

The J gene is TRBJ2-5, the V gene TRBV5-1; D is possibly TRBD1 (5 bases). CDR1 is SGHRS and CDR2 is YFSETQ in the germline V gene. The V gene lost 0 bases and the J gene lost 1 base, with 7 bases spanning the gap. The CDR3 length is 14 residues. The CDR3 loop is CASSLGTLQETQYF. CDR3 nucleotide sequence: TGCGCCAGCAGCTTGGGGACACTCCAAGAGACCCAGTACTTC.

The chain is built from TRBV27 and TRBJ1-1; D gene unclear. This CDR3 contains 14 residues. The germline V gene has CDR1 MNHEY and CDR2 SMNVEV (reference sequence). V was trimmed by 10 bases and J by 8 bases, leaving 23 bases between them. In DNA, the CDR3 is TGTGCCACCAGCCCGGGGAGCCCGATTTACGAAGCTTTCTTT. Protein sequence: CATSPGSPIYEAFF.

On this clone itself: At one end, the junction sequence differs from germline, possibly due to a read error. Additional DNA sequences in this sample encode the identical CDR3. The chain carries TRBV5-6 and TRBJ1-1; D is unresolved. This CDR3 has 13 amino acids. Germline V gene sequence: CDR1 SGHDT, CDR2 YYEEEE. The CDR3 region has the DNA TGTGCCAGCAGCTTGGCCCTCAGCGCTGAAGCCTTCTTT. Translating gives CASSLALSAEAFF.

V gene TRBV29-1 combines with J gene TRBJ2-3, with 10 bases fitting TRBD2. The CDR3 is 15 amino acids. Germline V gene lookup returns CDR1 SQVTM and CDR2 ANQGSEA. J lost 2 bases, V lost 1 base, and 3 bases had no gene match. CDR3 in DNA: TGCAGCGTTGAAGCAACTAGCGGGGTCACAGATACGCAGTATTTT. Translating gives CSVEATSGVTDTQYF.

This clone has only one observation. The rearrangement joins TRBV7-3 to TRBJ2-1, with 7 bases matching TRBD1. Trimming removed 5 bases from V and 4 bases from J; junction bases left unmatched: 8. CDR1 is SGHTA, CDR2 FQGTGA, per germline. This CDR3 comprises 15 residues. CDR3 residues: CASSLRQGDYNEQFF. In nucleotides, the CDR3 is TGTGCCAGCAGCCTCCGACAGGGAGATTACAATGAGCAGTTCTTC.

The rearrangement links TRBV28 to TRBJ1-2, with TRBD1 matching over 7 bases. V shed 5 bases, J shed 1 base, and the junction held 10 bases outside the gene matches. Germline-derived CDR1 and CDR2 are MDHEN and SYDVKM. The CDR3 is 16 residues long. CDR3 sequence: CASSTYDRAYNYGYTF. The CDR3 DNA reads TGTGCCAGCAGTACGTATGACAGGGCGTATAACTATGGCTACACCTTC.

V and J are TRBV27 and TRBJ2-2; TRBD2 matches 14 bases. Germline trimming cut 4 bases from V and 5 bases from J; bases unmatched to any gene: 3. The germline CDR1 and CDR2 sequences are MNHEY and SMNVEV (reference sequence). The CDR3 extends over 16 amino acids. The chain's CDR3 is CASSSGLAGDTGELFF. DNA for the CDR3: TGTGCCAGCAGTTCGGGACTAGCGGGAGATACCGGGGAGCTGTTTTTT.

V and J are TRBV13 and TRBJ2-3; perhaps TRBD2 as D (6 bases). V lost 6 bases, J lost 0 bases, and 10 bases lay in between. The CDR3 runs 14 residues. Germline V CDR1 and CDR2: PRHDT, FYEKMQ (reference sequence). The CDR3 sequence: CASSDGGSTDTQYF. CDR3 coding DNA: TGTGCCAGCAGTGACGGGGGTAGCACAGATACGCAGTATTTT.

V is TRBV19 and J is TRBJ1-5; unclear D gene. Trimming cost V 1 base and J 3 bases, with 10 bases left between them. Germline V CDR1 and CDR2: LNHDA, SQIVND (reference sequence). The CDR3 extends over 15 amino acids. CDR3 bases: TGTGCCAGTAGTATAGGCCAGAACATCAATCAGCCCCAGCATTTT. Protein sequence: CASSIGQNINQPQHF. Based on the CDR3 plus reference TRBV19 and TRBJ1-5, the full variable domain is DGGITQSPKYLFRKEGQNVTLSCEQNLNHDAMYWYRQDPGQGLRLIYYSQIVNDFQKGDIAEGYSVSREKKESFPLTVTSAQKNPTAFYLCASSIGQNINQPQHFGDGTRLSIL.

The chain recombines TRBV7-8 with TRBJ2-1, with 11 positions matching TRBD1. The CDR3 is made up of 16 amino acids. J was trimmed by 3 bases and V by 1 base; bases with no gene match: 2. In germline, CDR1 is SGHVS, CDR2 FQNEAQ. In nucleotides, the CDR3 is TGTGCCAGCAGCTTAGACGGGACAGGGGGCTACAATGAGCAGTTCTTC. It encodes CASSLDGTGGYNEQFF.

The CDR3, as DNA: TGTGCCAGCACCCCATCCGGACTAGCGGCTTCCTACAATGAGCAGTTCTTC. Its protein product is CASTPSGLAASYNEQFF. The chain links TRBV11-2 to TRBJ2-1, with 10 positions matching TRBD2. V shed 7 bases and J 1 base; nucleotides not matched to a gene: 10. There are 17 residues in the CDR3. Germline values: CDR1 SGHAT, CDR2 FQNNGV.

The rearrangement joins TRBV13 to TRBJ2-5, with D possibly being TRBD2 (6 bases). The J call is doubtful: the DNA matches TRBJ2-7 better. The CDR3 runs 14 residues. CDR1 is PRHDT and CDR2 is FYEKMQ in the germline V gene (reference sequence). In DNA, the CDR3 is TGTGCCAGCAGCTTAAGCGGGCGGCCCTACGAGCAGTACTTC. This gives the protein CASSLSGRPYEQYF.

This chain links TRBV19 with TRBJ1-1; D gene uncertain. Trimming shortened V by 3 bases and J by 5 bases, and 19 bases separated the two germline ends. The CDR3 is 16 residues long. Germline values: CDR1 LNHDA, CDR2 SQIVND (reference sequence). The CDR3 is CASSIPTPAGRTEAFF. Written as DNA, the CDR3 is TGTGCCAGTAGTATCCCGACCCCAGCGGGGAGAACTGAAGCTTTCTTT.

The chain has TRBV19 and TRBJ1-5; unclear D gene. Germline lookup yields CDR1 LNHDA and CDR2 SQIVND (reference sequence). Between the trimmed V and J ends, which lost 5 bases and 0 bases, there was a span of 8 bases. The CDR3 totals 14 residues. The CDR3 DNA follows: TGTGCCAGTAGTTTCGGGGTTAGCAATCAGCCCCAGCATTTT. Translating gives CASSFGVSNQPQHF.

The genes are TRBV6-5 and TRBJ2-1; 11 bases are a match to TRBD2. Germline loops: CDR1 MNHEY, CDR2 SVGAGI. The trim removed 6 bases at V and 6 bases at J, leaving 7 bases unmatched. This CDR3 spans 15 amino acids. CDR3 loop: CASRLTSGVLNEQFF. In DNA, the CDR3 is TGTGCCAGCAGACTGACTAGCGGGGTACTCAATGAGCAGTTCTTC.

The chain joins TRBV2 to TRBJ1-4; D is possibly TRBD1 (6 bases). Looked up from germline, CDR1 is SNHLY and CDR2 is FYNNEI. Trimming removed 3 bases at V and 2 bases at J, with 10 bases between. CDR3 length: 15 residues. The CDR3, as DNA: TGTGCCAGCAGTGACCCACAGGGCACTAATGAAAAACTGTTTTTT. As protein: CASSDPQGTNEKLFF.

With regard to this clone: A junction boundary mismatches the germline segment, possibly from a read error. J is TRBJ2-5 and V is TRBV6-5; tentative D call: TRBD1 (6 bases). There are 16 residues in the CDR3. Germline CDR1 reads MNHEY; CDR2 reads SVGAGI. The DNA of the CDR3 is TGTGCCGGCAGTTACGGATACGACAGGAGCCAGGGGACCCAGTACTTC. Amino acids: CAGSYGYDRSQGTQYF.

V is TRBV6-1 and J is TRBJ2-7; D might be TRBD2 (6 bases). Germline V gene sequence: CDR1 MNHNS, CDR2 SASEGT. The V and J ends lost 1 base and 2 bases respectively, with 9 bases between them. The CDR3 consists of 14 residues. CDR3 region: CASSEGAGTYEQYV. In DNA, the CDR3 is TGTGCCAGCAGTGAAGGGGCGGGGACCTACGAGCAGTACGTC.

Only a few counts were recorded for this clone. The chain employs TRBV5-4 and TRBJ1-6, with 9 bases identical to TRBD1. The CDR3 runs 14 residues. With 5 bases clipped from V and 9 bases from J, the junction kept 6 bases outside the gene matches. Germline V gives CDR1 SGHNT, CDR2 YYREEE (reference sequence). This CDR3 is CASRTGQGASPLHF. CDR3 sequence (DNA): TGTGCCAGCAGGACGGGACAGGGAGCTTCACCCCTCCACTTT.